A selection of T cell receptor beta chains follows, all from one sample in a study of blood T cell repertoires in COVID-19. TCRdb's copy holds only in-frame clones and misses some; the assay was immunoSEQ multiplex PCR. The table includes under 150,000 clones, 70% to 85% detected once. The sample taken for sequencing was peripheral blood. The receptor source for this set is a human donor in a cohort sampled during active COVID-19. Each CDR3 is given with its conserved first and last residue. D genes are given only for firm matches. Not all rows give a size; the values are once, few, many and, for expanded clones, a class.

D | length | J | size | V | DNA | CDR3
. | 15 | TRBJ1-2 | . | TRBV18 | TGTGCCAGCTCACCAAACAAGGGAGGCGATTATGGCTACACCTTC | CASSPNKGGDYGYTF
TRBD1 | 16 | TRBJ1-2 | . | TRBV7-9 | TGTGCCAGCAGCTCTTCCACGGCAGGGGGCCTGTATGGCTACACCTTC | CASSSSTAGGLYGYTF
. | 15 | TRBJ1-3 | . | TRBV27 | TGTGCCAGCAGTTGGCGGGGGGCACCCGGAAACACCATATATTTT | CASSWRGAPGNTIYF
TRBD1 | 15 | TRBJ2-7 | . | TRBV5-1 | TGCGCCAGCAGCTTGGCCCCCGACAGGGGAGGCGAGCAGTACTTC | CASSLAPDRGGEQYF
. | 13 | TRBJ1-6 | . | TRBV25-1 | TGTGCCAGCAGTGAATTCGGGAATTCACCCCTCCACTTT | CASSEFGNSPLHF
. | 12 | TRBJ2-3 | . | TRBV4-1 | TGCGCCAGCAGCCAAGGTATAGATACGCAGTATTTT | CASSQGIDTQYF
. | 13 | TRBJ2-5 | . | TRBV7-3 | TGTGCCAGCAGCTTTAGCGGTCCTGAGACCCAGTACTTC | CASSFSGPETQYF
. | 16 | TRBJ2-1 | . | TRBV5-8 | TGTGCCAGCAGCCAGCCCAGGGGAATGTCCTACAATGAGCAGTTCTTC | CASSQPRGMSYNEQFF
. | 15 | TRBJ1-2 | . | TRBV7-2 | TGTGCCAGCAGCTCACCGGAGGTCAGTTACTATGGCTACACCTTC | CASSSPEVSYYGYTF
. | 11 | TRBJ1-1 | . | TRBV11-2 | TGTGCCAGCTCCCGGGAGCCTAAAGCTTTCTTT | CASSREPKAFF
. | 14 | TRBJ2-1 | . | TRBV19 | TGTGCCAGTAGTATTGGGGGGGGCCTTCCTGAGCAGTTCTTC | CASSIGGGLPEQFF
. | 13 | TRBJ1-1 | . | TRBV19 | TGTGCCAGTCGACCTCTTCAGGGAACTGAAGCTTTCTTT | CASRPLQGTEAFF
TRBD2 | 18 | TRBJ2-4 | . | TRBV6-6 | TGTGCCAGCCGTCCGCCGGGACTAGCGGGACAAACCAAAAACATTCAGTACTTC | CASRPPGLAGQTKNIQYF
. | 13 | TRBJ1-1 | . | TRBV12-1 | TGTGCCAGCAGCTCCTTTACTTACACTGAAGCTTTCTTT | CASSSFTYTEAFF
TRBD1 | 15 | TRBJ1-2 | . | TRBV24-1 | TGTGCCACCAGTGACAGGACAGGGAGTAACTATGGCTACACCTTC | CATSDRTGSNYGYTF
TRBD1 | 13 | TRBJ1-2 | . | TRBV4-3 | TGCGCCAGCAGCCAGACAGGGAACTATGGCTACACCTTC | CASSQTGNYGYTF
TRBD1 | 15 | TRBJ2-7 | once | TRBV7-2 | TGTGCCAGCAGCTACCTGGCAGGGGGAAGGTACGAGCAGTACTTC | CASSYLAGGRYEQYF
TRBD1 | 18 | TRBJ1-4 | . | TRBV4-1 | TGCGCCAGCAGCCAAGATAGGGGACAGGGGGCCTTGGTTGAAAAACTGTTTTTT | CASSQDRGQGALVEKLFF
. | 15 | TRBJ2-6 | . | TRBV6-2/TRBV6-3 | TGTGCCAGCAGTTACGGTAGCTCTGGGGCCAACGTCCTGACTTTC | CASSYGSSGANVLTF
. | 16 | TRBJ2-6 | . | TRBV14 | TGTGCCAGCAGCCGGACACCTTTCTCTGGGGCCAACGTCCTGACTTTC | CASSRTPFSGANVLTF
. | 13 | TRBJ2-2 | . | TRBV19 | TGTGCCAGTAGTATAGATCAAGCGGGGGAGCTGTTTTTT | CASSIDQAGELFF
. | 15 | TRBJ2-3 | . | TRBV30 | TGTGCCTGGAGTGCCCCTGGCGGGGCCACAGATACGCAGTATTTT | CAWSAPGGATDTQYF
TRBD1 | 15 | TRBJ2-5 | . | TRBV9 | TGTGCCAGCAGCGTAGCTGGGACAGGGACCGAGACCCAGTACTTC | CASSVAGTGTETQYF
TRBD1 | 15 | TRBJ2-5 | . | TRBV19 | TGTGCCAGTAGTGACAGGGGGCGCGTTGACAAGACCCAGTACTTC | CASSDRGRVDKTQYF
TRBD1 | 13 | TRBJ1-5 | . | TRBV6-5 | TGTGCCACGGGGTGGGACAGGGTTCAGCCCCAGCATTTT | CATGWDRVQPQHF
TRBD2 | 17 | TRBJ2-3 | . | TRBV4-3 | TGCGCCAGCAGCCAGAGGACTAGCGGGGGGAGCACAGATACGCAGTATTTT | CASSQRTSGGSTDTQYF
TRBD1 | 14 | TRBJ2-2 | . | TRBV25-1 | TGTGCCAGCAGCAGGACAGGGTATACCGGGGAGCTGTTTTTT | CASSRTGYTGELFF
TRBD1 | 16 | TRBJ1-5 | . | TRBV19 | TGTGCCAGCCTCACACAGGGGAAAGCGGGCAATCAGCCCCAGCATTTT | CASLTQGKAGNQPQHF
TRBD2 | 15 | TRBJ2-7 | . | TRBV7-2 | TGTGCCAGCAGCCTGACTAGCGGGGGCTCCTACGAGCAGTACTTC | CASSLTSGGSYEQYF
TRBD2 | 15 | TRBJ2-2 | once | TRBV19 | TGTGCCAGTAGTCCCGGGAGGGTCCGTCCCGGGGAGCTGTTTTTT | CASSPGRVRPGELFF
. | 13 | TRBJ1-4 | . | TRBV28 | TGTGCCAGCAATGCAGGGTCTAATGAAAAACTGTTTTTT | CASNAGSNEKLFF
. | 14 | TRBJ2-2 | . | TRBV11-1 | TGTGCCAGCAGCTTAGCCACTGGCACCGGGGAGCTGTTTTTT | CASSLATGTGELFF
. | 15 | TRBJ1-2 | . | TRBV5-4 | TGTGCCAGCAGCTTGGTCGGAGGGTCTAACTATGGCTACACCTTC | CASSLVGGSNYGYTF